This is a list of T cell receptor beta chains from one sample in a study of blood T cell repertoires in COVID-19. Only in-frame clones appear in the TCRdb table, and some are missing; sequencing was by immunoSEQ multiplex PCR. The data hold approximately 230,000 clones, with about nine tenths observed a single time. Sequenced sample: PBMCs or T cells enriched from blood (not recorded which). These receptors were taken from a man aged 18 to 30 who had recovered from COVID-19. CDR3s include the opening cysteine and the closing phenylalanine or tryptophan. A D gene is named only where the DNA matches it firmly. Where a row states a size, it is once, few, many or the class of an expanded clone; other rows omit it.

j_gene | d_gene | abundance | v_gene | CDR3nt | CDR3aa
TRBJ2-1 | TRBD2 | NA | TRBV24-1 | TGTGCCACCAGTGTAGGGACTAGTTTCGATGAGCAGTTCTTC | CATSVGTSFDEQFF
TRBJ2-7 | NA | NA | TRBV5-4 | TGTGCCAGCAGCTTGGAACGGGTATACGAGCAGTACTTC | CASSLERVYEQYF
TRBJ1-2 | NA | NA | TRBV13 | TGTGCCAGCAGCTTGAGGGACTATAACTATGGCTACACCTTC | CASSLRDYNYGYTF
TRBJ2-1 | TRBD2 | NA | TRBV19 | TGTGCCAGTAGTATCAGCGGGGGAGTTTACAATGAGCAGTTCTTC | CASSISGGVYNEQFF
TRBJ2-1 | TRBD2 | NA | TRBV2 | TGTGCCAGCAATTTACTAGCGGGGGGGCAGAATGAGCAGTTCTTC | CASNLLAGGQNEQFF
TRBJ2-7 | NA | NA | TRBV7-9 | TGTGCCAGCAGCTTTGCTAACGAGCAGTACTTC | CASSFANEQYF
TRBJ1-2 | TRBD1 | NA | TRBV7-6 | TGTGCCAGCAGCTTAGGACAGGGTCCCTATGGCTACACCTTC | CASSLGQGPYGYTF
TRBJ2-1 | NA | few | TRBV12-5 | TGTGCTAGTGGCCGGACCTTACAGGAATACAATGAGCAGTTCTTC | CASGRTLQEYNEQFF
TRBJ2-7 | TRBD2 | NA | TRBV19 | TGTGCCACCGCGAGGACTAGCGGGAGTATTTACGAGCAGTACTTC | CATARTSGSIYEQYF
TRBJ2-7 | TRBD2 | NA | TRBV25-1 | TGTGCCAGCAGTGAATCGCTAGCGGGAGGCCTCTACGAGCAGTACTTC | CASSESLAGGLYEQYF
TRBJ1-5 | NA | NA | TRBV13 | TGTGCCAGCAGCTTAGGGGGCCCGAGCCCTCAGCCCCAGCATTTT | CASSLGGPSPQPQHF
TRBJ1-3 | NA | NA | TRBV11-3 | TGTGCCAGCAGCTTCAGAGGGGGGGTCTCCATACCGAGCTCTGGAAACACCATATATTTT | CASSFRGGVSIPSSGNTIYF
TRBJ2-5 | TRBD1 | NA | TRBV11-1 | TGTGCCAGCAGCTTCGGGACAGCTCAAGAGACCCAGTACTTC | CASSFGTAQETQYF
TRBJ2-1 | NA | NA | TRBV12-5 | TGTGCTAGTGCTTTTCCTACCAATGAGCAGTTCTTC | CASAFPTNEQFF
TRBJ2-3 | TRBD2 | NA | TRBV7-9 | TGTGCCAGCAGGCCACCTCAGCGGGGGAGCGCAGATACGCAGTATTTT | CASRPPQRGSADTQYF
TRBJ1-6 | NA | NA | TRBV4-1 | TGCGCCAGCAGCCAAAACAGGGATAGCTCCCTCCACTTT | CASSQNRDSSLHF
TRBJ2-7 | NA | NA | TRBV6-5 | TGTGCCAGCAGTTACGGGGGTGGCGGGATCGGATACGAGCAGTACTTC | CASSYGGGGIGYEQYF
TRBJ2-2 | NA | once | TRBV4-1 | TGCGCCAGCAGCCAAGGACTAGCCGGGGAGCTGTTTTTT | CASSQGLAGELFF
TRBJ2-4 | TRBD2 | NA | TRBV11-2 | TGTGCCAGCAGCCCACTAGCGGGGGGCCGACGGGTCAAAAACATTCAGTACTTC | CASSPLAGGRRVKNIQYF
TRBJ1-4 | NA | NA | TRBV6-5 | TGTGCCAGCACAAAATTTGCAACTAATGAAAAACTGTTTTTT | CASTKFATNEKLFF
TRBJ2-5 | TRBD2 | NA | TRBV7-8 | TGTGCCAGCAGCGAAACTAGCGGGAGGGGCCAAGAGACCCAGTACTTC | CASSETSGRGQETQYF
TRBJ1-1 | TRBD1 | NA | TRBV6-4 | TGTGCCAGCAGTCCCACAGGGGTTGGCACTGAAGCTTTCTTT | CASSPTGVGTEAFF